One and the same sample provided the 10 T cell receptor beta chains below, sequenced in a study of CXCR3-negative and CXCR3-positive naive CD8 T cells. Study results and limitations: Naive cells with CXCR3 showed TRB CDR3s that were more hydrophobic than those in CXCR3-negative naive cells.

UMI-labeled 5' RACE TRB cDNA libraries were prepared from the cells. Following a re-call of the 5' RACE reads, TCRdb has one entry per CDR3 protein and lacks DNA. Its table records 150,000 or so distinct CDR3 sequences. No antigen has been identified for these receptors. Sequences were obtained from naive CXCR3+ CD8+ T cells from blood. Subset described: CD45RO-CCR7+CD27+CD95- naive CD8+ T cells expressing CXCR3 (TNR3+). The source is a human donor in good health. Some clones in this sample may be carry-over from other donors' samples.

CDR3 residues: CATSSLGLAEDTQYF. The V gene is TRBV15, the J gene TRBJ2-3; TCRdb indicates TRBD2, and absent DNA this call remains unverified. CDR1 is LNHNV, CDR2 YYDKDF, per germline (reference sequence). The CDR3 runs 15 residues.

CDR3 sequence reads: CATSQGNTEAFF. This sequence joins TRBV19 and TRBJ1-1. This CDR3 is 12 amino acids long. Germline V lookup: CDR1 LNHDA, CDR2 SQIVND (reference sequence).

This chain's CDR3 is CASSPTPGPNQNIQYF. This rearrangement joins TRBV5-1 to TRBJ2-4; the D gene TCRdb calls, TRBD1, cannot be checked with no DNA. Per the germline V gene, CDR1 is SGHRS and CDR2 is YFSETQ. This CDR3 has 16 amino acids.

The gene calls are TRBV9 and TRBJ2-1; TCRdb returns TRBD1, unconfirmable since there is no DNA. The germline CDR1 and CDR2 sequences are SGDLS and YYNGEE. The CDR3 is 15 amino acids. This CDR3 reads CASSEGPQAYNEQFF.

This chain uses TRBV5-4 with TRBJ2-1. The CDR3 is 14 residues long. The germline V gene encodes CDR1 SGHNT and CDR2 YYREEE (reference sequence). The CDR3 region is CASSFARTYNEQFF.

The rearrangement links TRBV20-1 to TRBJ2-5; TCRdb's D call, TRBD2, is unchecked because there is no DNA. In germline, CDR1 is DFQATT, CDR2 SNEGSKA (reference sequence). The CDR3 is 17 residues long. CDR3 in amino acids: CSARDRGLAGIQETQYF.

The chain links TRBV2 to TRBJ2-7; the D gene TCRdb calls, TRBD1, cannot be checked with no DNA. The germline V gene encodes CDR1 SNHLY and CDR2 FYNNEI. The CDR3 covers 17 residues. The CDR3 reads CASSEGDSEPTAYEQYF.

This rearrangement joins TRBV15 to TRBJ2-7; there is no DNA to check the TCRdb D call of TRBD1. Germline V CDR1 and CDR2: LNHNV, YYDKDF (reference sequence). This CDR3 is built from 16 residues. The CDR3 here is CATSAQNRDSSYEQYF.

This sequence joins TRBV28 and TRBJ2-7; absent DNA, TCRdb's TRBD1 call cannot be checked. The CDR3 covers 15 residues. In germline, CDR1 is MDHEN, CDR2 SYDVKM. The CDR3: CASSRRQGPSYEQYF.

This chain joins TRBV9 and TRBJ2-1; there is no DNA to check the TCRdb D call of TRBD2. Germline V gene lookup returns CDR1 SGDLS and CDR2 YYNGEE. This CDR3 is 21 amino acids long. The CDR3 here is CASSEGTGTSGGTGWRDEQFF.